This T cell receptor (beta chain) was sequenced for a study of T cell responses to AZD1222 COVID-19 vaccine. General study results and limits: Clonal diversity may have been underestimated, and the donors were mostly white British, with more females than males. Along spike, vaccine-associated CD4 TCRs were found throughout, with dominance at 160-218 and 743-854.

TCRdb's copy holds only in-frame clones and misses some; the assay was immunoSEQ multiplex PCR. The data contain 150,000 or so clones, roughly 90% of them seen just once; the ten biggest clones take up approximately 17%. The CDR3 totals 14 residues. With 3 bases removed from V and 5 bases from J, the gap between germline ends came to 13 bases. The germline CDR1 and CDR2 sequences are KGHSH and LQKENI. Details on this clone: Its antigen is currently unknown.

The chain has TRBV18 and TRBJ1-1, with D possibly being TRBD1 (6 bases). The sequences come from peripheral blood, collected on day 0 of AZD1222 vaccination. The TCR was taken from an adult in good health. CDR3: CASSPREGGTEAFF. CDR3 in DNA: TGTGCCAGCTCACCCAGAGAGGGGGGTACTGAAGCTTTCTTT.